This TCR beta chain was observed in a study of OX40 agonist ivuxolimab in advanced cancers. Looking at the study overall: Ivuxolimab was an agonistic, fully human IgG2 monoclonal antibody directed against OX40 (CD134), a costimulatory receptor. Intravenous ivuxolimab was administered to patients every 2 weeks at six dose levels: 0.01, 0.1, 0.3, 1.5, 3 and 10 mg/kg. Of the roughly 52 dose-escalation patients, hepatocellular carcinoma was present in approximately 20, melanoma in around 15, renal cell carcinoma in 9 and head and neck cancer in 9. A male proportion of approximately 83% and a mean age of about 60 years, ranging from roughly 23 to 90, were recorded for the dose-escalation cohort. Patients were allowed to have had prior anti-PD-1, anti-PD-L1 or anti-CTLA-4 therapy, and less than 45% of the dose-escalation patients had previously received checkpoint inhibitors. Partial responses occurred in three dose-escalation patients, of whom one had hepatocellular carcinoma and two had cutaneous melanoma. The purpose of peripheral TCRbeta sequencing was to test whether ivuxolimab changed TCR sequence diversity and led to clonal T-cell expansion. The paper reports the monotherapy dose-escalation portion (N of about 47 patients) of the phase I ivuxolimab trial.

Genomic DNA was isolated from the sorted cells so that the TCRbeta CDR3 region could be sequenced. The immunoSEQ Assay was used to sequence the TCRbeta CDR3 regions. This immuneACCESS table, as held by TCRdb, lists in-frame sequences with V and J called but not all clones. Of the missing ones, under half trace to an unresolved V gene in checked studies; the others have no known cause. This sample comprises fewer than 40,000 clones, more than 60% of them detected only once. The ten largest clones represent around 12% of the sample. CDR1 SGHRS and CDR2 YFSETQ were looked up in the germline V gene. Relative to germline, V is missing 9 bases and J is missing 6 bases, with 12 bases of the junction outside any gene match. The CDR3 holds 15 amino acids from the cysteine to the phenylalanine. Only CDR3 DNA is held: 45 bases, read in frame from base 1. Patients with autoimmune disease history or receiving systemic immunosuppression were excluded from the trial. Peripheral blood for TCR sequencing was collected from all dose cohorts at baseline, on cycle 4 day 1, and on cycle 7 day 1. The samples were taken from a phase I, first-in-human, multicenter, open-label dose-escalation trial of ivuxolimab. The trial enrolled adults with locally advanced or metastatic head and neck squamous cell, hepatocellular, melanoma or renal cell carcinoma. CD4+ and CD8+ T cells were sorted separately from peripheral blood before TCR sequencing.

Study-level results and caveats: At doses from 0.1 to 3.0 mg/kg, clonal expansion was seen in both CD4+ and CD8+ blood T cells between baseline and week 6. Low levels of normalized T-cell clonal expansion were also seen in some patients who did not respond. After ivuxolimab, more expanded clones were found on average in CD8+ T cells than in CD4+ T cells. Which antigens the clonally expanded peripheral T cells were specific for was not determined. In the 0.1-3.0 mg/kg groups, partial responders had among the lowest normalized peripheral clonal expansion, particularly in CD8+ T cells.

Worth noting for this clone: What antigen it recognizes has not been identified. Base qualities are not provided; no much larger clone lies one nucleotide away.

This receptor was taken from an adult with an advanced solid tumor such as melanoma, head and neck, liver or kidney cancer. The sequence joins TRBV5-1 to TRBJ2-2; 9 bases in between match TRBD1. This material consisted of CD4+ or CD8+ T cells sorted from blood, taken in a trial of the OX40 agonist ivuxolimab. The CDR3 in this case is CATGTGGSGAGELFF. The DNA reads as follows: TGCGCCACCGGTACAGGGGGCTCCGGCGCCGGGGAGCTGTTTTTT.